These T cell receptor beta chains were read from a single sample in a study of CD8+ T cells in alopecia areata. The assay was immunoSEQ multiplex PCR, and TCRdb's table has in-frame clones only and misses some. This sample has tens of thousands of clones, with around 42% found just once. The sequences come from CD8+ T cells sorted from blood, collected between weeks 36 and 40, from a patient treated with tofacitinib. The receptors derive from a human donor with alopecia areata. The CDR3 runs from the conserved cysteine through the conserved F or W. The order of the fields is J gene, V gene, D gene, clone size, CDR3 protein, CDR3 DNA. The D gene is left open where the match is weak. Rows give clone size only sometimes, using once, few, many, or a class for an expanded clone.

TRBJ2-7,TRBV6-1,.,.,CASGGPEQYF,TGTGCCAGCGGGGGCCCCGAGCAGTACTTC
TRBJ1-2,TRBV7-9,.,once,CASSPTEGSSVYGYTF,TGTGCCAGCAGCCCCACGGAGGGGTCGTCCGTCTATGGCTACACCTTC
TRBJ1-1,TRBV10-3,.,.,CAISESREATEAFF,TGTGCCATCAGTGAGTCAAGGGAGGCCACTGAAGCTTTCTTT
TRBJ1-5,TRBV6-6,.,many,CASSSLTLNQPQHF,TGTGCCAGCAGTTCCCTCACCTTAAATCAGCCCCAGCATTTT
TRBJ2-7,TRBV5-1,.,few,CASSYRDMGQEQYF,TGCGCCAGCAGCTATCGGGACATGGGTCAGGAGCAGTACTTC
TRBJ2-1,TRBV11-2,.,few,CASSLEAGPNNEQFF,TGTGCCAGCAGCTTAGAGGCGGGACCCAACAATGAGCAGTTCTTC
TRBJ2-7,TRBV27,.,.,CASSLGQRSYEQYF,TGTGCCAGCAGTCTCGGACAGCGTTCCTACGAGCAGTACTTC
TRBJ2-7,TRBV5-4,TRBD2,.,CASSAGLAGGNEQYF,TGTGCCAGCAGCGCGGGACTAGCGGGAGGAAACGAGCAGTACTTC
TRBJ2-1,TRBV4-3,TRBD2,few,CASSQWTSGSDNEQFF,TGCGCCAGCAGCCAATGGACTAGCGGGAGTGACAATGAGCAGTTCTTC
TRBJ2-7,TRBV27,TRBD1,.,CASSFRDSSYEQYF,TGTGCCAGCAGTTTCCGGGACAGTTCCTACGAGCAGTACTTC
TRBJ2-1,TRBV29-1,.,few,CSVLTGSYNEQFF,TGCAGCGTGCTGACTGGGTCCTACAATGAGCAGTTCTTC
TRBJ1-2,TRBV5-1,.,.,CASRGYGYTF,TGCGCCAGCAGGGGCTATGGCTACACCTTC
TRBJ1-5,TRBV27,.,once,CASSLKAGYQPQHF,TGTGCCAGCAGTTTAAAGGCAGGGTATCAGCCCCAGCATTTT
TRBJ2-1,TRBV29-1,TRBD2,.,CSVPTASGFYNEQFF,TGCAGCGTCCCAACGGCTAGCGGATTTTACAATGAGCAGTTCTTC
TRBJ2-7,TRBV2,TRBD1,.,CASRPGQGIYEQYF,TGTGCCAGCAGGCCGGGACAGGGAATCTACGAGCAGTACTTC
TRBJ2-7,TRBV27,.,.,CASSPGGEQYF,TGTGCCAGCAGTCCAGGTGGCGAGCAGTACTTC
TRBJ2-3,TRBV2,TRBD2,.,CASSDGRRTDTQYF,TGTGCCAGCAGTGACGGGAGGAGGACAGATACGCAGTATTTT
TRBJ1-4,TRBV4-1,.,.,CASSQVVYRIEEKLFF,TGCGCCAGCAGCCAAGTAGTTTACCGGATAGAAGAAAAACTGTTTTTT
TRBJ2-2,TRBV27,TRBD2,.,CASSFIVAGGTGELFF,TGTGCCAGCAGTTTTATCGTAGCGGGAGGGACCGGGGAGCTGTTTTTT
TRBJ2-1,TRBV6-4,TRBD2,few,CASSSSSGAYNEQFF,TGTGCCAGCAGTTCGTCTAGCGGAGCCTACAATGAGCAGTTCTTC
TRBJ2-6,TRBV9,.,few,CASSSPLDGSGANVLTF,TGTGCCAGCAGCTCGCCATTAGACGGGTCTGGGGCCAACGTCCTGACTTTC
TRBJ2-5,TRBV30,TRBD2,few,CAWSASGGEETQYF,TGTGCCTGGAGCGCCTCGGGAGGGGAAGAGACCCAGTACTTC
TRBJ2-7,TRBV4-1,TRBD2,few,CASSQDGREGYEQYF,TGCGCCAGCAGCCAAGATGGGCGGGAGGGCTACGAGCAGTACTTC
TRBJ2-7,TRBV30,TRBD1,.,CAWEDRGPYEQYF,TGTGCCTGGGAGGACAGGGGACCCTACGAGCAGTACTTC
TRBJ2-3,TRBV5-1,TRBD2,few,CASSLSGLATDTQYF,TGCGCCAGCAGCTTGTCGGGACTAGCGACAGATACGCAGTATTTT
TRBJ1-2,TRBV5-1,.,once,CASSLARVYGYTF,TGCGCCAGCAGCTTGGCCCGTGTCTATGGCTACACCTTC
TRBJ2-7,TRBV5-1,.,.,CASSSPGARYEQYF,TGCGCCAGCAGCTCGCCCGGGGCGCGGTACGAGCAGTACTTC
TRBJ1-2,TRBV5-1,.,.,CASSLRQGSWNGYTF,TGCGCCAGCAGCTTGAGGCAGGGGAGTTGGAATGGCTACACCTTC
TRBJ2-3,TRBV10-3,.,few,CAITADSTDTQYF,TGTGCCATCACTGCGGACAGCACAGATACGCAGTATTTT
TRBJ2-5,TRBV13,TRBD1,.,CASSNRDRTAKETQYF,TGTGCCAGCAGCAACCGGGACAGGACGGCCAAAGAGACCCAGTACTTC
TRBJ1-2,TRBV20-1,.,.,CSARDIYGYTF,TGCAGTGCTAGGGACATCTATGGCTACACCTTC
TRBJ2-7,TRBV7-9,.,few,CASSQTASSSYEQYF,TGTGCCAGCAGCCAGACAGCTTCAAGCTCCTACGAGCAGTACTTC
TRBJ1-2,TRBV29-1,.,.,CSVKSGTVASGYTF,TGCAGCGTTAAAAGTGGCACAGTAGCTTCGGGCTACACCTTC
TRBJ2-7,TRBV6-5,.,.,CASSYGDSYEQYF,TGTGCCAGCAGTTACGGGGACTCCTACGAGCAGTACTTC
TRBJ1-5,TRBV4-1,.,.,CASSQVERAGQPQHF,TGCGCCAGCAGCCAAGTTGAACGGGCGGGTCAGCCCCAGCATTTT
TRBJ2-5,TRBV27,.,.,CASSLNGAGGLETQYF,TGTGCCAGCAGTTTAAACGGAGCGGGTGGGCTGGAGACCCAGTACTTC
TRBJ2-7,TRBV7-9,.,.,CASSLVGPYEQYF,TGTGCCAGCAGCTTAGTCGGCCCCTACGAGCAGTACTTC
TRBJ2-7,TRBV30,.,.,CAWRSRDGHYEQYF,TGTGCCTGGAGAAGCCGGGACGGACACTACGAGCAGTACTTC
TRBJ2-1,TRBV7-9,TRBD2,.,CASRPTSGSRHEQFF,TGTGCCAGCAGGCCTACTAGCGGGAGTCGGCATGAGCAGTTCTTC
TRBJ2-5,TRBV27,.,.,CASSIMARAQETQYF,TGTGCCAGCAGTATAATGGCCCGAGCACAAGAGACCCAGTACTTC
TRBJ2-1,TRBV4-1,TRBD1,.,CASSQVRDSHEQFF,TGCGCCAGCAGCCAAGTCCGGGACAGCCATGAGCAGTTCTTC
TRBJ1-5,TRBV18,.,.,CASSPGPKDRTQPQHF,TGTGCCAGCTCACCTGGCCCCAAGGACCGCACTCAGCCCCAGCATTTT
TRBJ1-4,TRBV11-2,TRBD1,many,CASSARDRGTNEKLFF,TGTGCCAGCAGCGCCCGGGACAGGGGAACTAATGAAAAACTGTTTTTT
TRBJ2-1,TRBV29-1,.,.,CSVEVPVNAYNEQFF,TGCAGCGTTGAGGTCCCAGTCAACGCCTACAATGAGCAGTTCTTC
TRBJ2-4,TRBV4-1,.,few,CASRGAKNIQYF,TGCGCCAGTAGGGGGGCCAAAAACATTCAGTACTTC
TRBJ1-5,TRBV28,TRBD1,.,CASIMDRGLCQPQHF,TGTGCCAGCATTATGGACAGGGGGCTTTGTCAGCCCCAGCATTTT
TRBJ2-1,TRBV5-1,.,once,CASSLGNEQFF,TGCGCCAGCAGCTTGGGCAATGAGCAGTTCTTC
TRBJ1-5,TRBV6-6,TRBD1,once,CASSYSTGEGNQPQHF,TGTGCCAGCAGTTACTCGACAGGGGAGGGCAATCAGCCCCAGCATTTT
TRBJ1-5,TRBV6-5,.,few,CASSSNSNQPQHF,TGTGCCAGCAGTTCCAATTCGAATCAGCCCCAGCATTTT